Below, 25 T cell receptor beta chains from the same sample are listed, as sequenced in a study of response to subunit inactivated influenza vaccine. MiXCR, run by TCRdb on the RT-PCR reads, gives a single entry per CDR3 protein. Of about 180,000 distinct CDR3 sequences listed, approximately 8.7% are singletons. The material sequenced was non-naive T cells sorted from PBMCs, taken on the day of vaccination. These receptors were obtained from a man in his fifties who received an inactivated influenza vaccine.

This clonotype has just a few counts. The chain links TRBV29-1 to TRBJ2-7; TRBD1 might be the D (5 bases). Looked up from germline, CDR1 is SQVTM and CDR2 is ANQGSEA. CDR3 length: 14 residues. Trimming removed 3 bases from V and 0 bases from J, with 12 bases in between. The CDR3 is CSVERGHDSYEQYF. CDR3 DNA: TGCAGCGTTGAGAGAGGACACGACTCCTACGAGCAGTACTTC.

The chain combines TRBV12-3 or TRBV12-4 with TRBJ1-1, with 8 bases that match TRBD1. After removal of 3 bases from V and 6 bases from J, the junction contained 9 bases not matched to a gene. This CDR3 is built from 15 residues. CDR3 protein: CASSFPGQGLSEAFF. The CDR3 DNA follows: TGTGCCAGCAGTTTCCCTGGACAGGGACTCTCTGAAGCTTTCTTT.

The chain joins TRBV29-1 to TRBJ2-7; 9 bases map to TRBD1. The CDR3 is made up of 13 amino acids. CDR1 SQVTM and CDR2 ANQGSEA come from the germline V gene. V trimming: 2 bases; J trimming: 5 bases; junction bases outside the gene matches: 4. The CDR3 region is CSVEKGQGHEQYF. DNA for the CDR3: TGCAGCGTTGAAAAGGGACAGGGCCACGAGCAGTACTTC.

The table lists this clonotype with many counts. The chain employs TRBV7-2 and TRBJ1-2; TRBD1 is a possible D gene (5 bases). Trimming stripped 5 bases from V and 7 bases from J, with 14 bases between. Germline V lookup: CDR1 SGHTA, CDR2 FQGNSA. This CDR3 is built from 13 residues. CDR3 region: CASSPGTGRGYTF. The CDR3 DNA follows: TGTGCCAGCAGCCCCGGGACCGGCCGTGGCTACACCTTC.

This clonotype was detected a few times. This chain joins TRBV7-3 and TRBJ2-7, with 7 bases lining up with TRBD2. V lost 1 base to trimming and J lost 2 bases; unmatched junction nucleotides: 5. Germline V gene lookup returns CDR1 SGHTA and CDR2 FQGTGA. The CDR3 consists of 15 residues. The CDR3 is CASSLRASGPYEQYF. The DNA for the CDR3 is TGTGCCAGCAGCTTAAGGGCTAGCGGTCCCTACGAGCAGTACTTC. Full variable domain (rest looked up from reference TRBV7-3 and TRBJ2-7): GAGVSQTPSNKVTEKGKYVELRCDPISGHTALYWYRQSLGQGPEFLIYFQGTGAADDSGLPNDRFFAVRPEGSVSTLKIQRTERGDSAVYLCASSLRASGPYEQYFGPGTRLTVT.

This sequence joins TRBV2 and TRBJ2-7; D call uncertain. The germline CDR1 and CDR2 sequences are SNHLY and FYNNEI. The CDR3 has 13 residues. CDR3 nucleotide sequence: TGTCGACCGTCGGAAACCTACGCCTACGAGCAGTACTTC. Translated: CRPSETYAYEQYF.

V and J are TRBV7-9 and TRBJ2-1; 8 bases are a match to TRBD2. J lost 6 bases, V lost 1 base, and 8 bases had no gene match. This CDR3 comprises 16 residues. Germline assignment: CDR1 SEHNR and CDR2 FQNEAQ (reference sequence). CDR3 amino acids: CASSLGRGGFVNEQFF. CDR3 DNA sequence: TGTGCCAGCAGCTTAGGTCGGGGGGGATTCGTCAATGAGCAGTTCTTC.

The chain joins TRBV5-1 to TRBJ2-7; 10 bases line up with TRBD2. This CDR3 contains 16 residues. V lost 0 bases to trimming and J lost 4 bases; unmatched junction nucleotides: 7. Germline V gene lookup returns CDR1 SGHRS and CDR2 YFSETQ. The CDR3 sequence is CASSLVASGSRYEQYF. The CDR3 nucleotides are TGCGCCAGCAGCTTGGTAGCTAGCGGGAGTCGGTACGAGCAGTACTTC.

The sample holds a few counts of this clonotype. The chain couples TRBV7-9 to TRBJ2-3, with 8 bases matching TRBD1. The J segment lost 3 bases and the V segment lost 5 bases, leaving 7 bases of the junction unmatched. This CDR3 comprises 15 residues. Germline loops: CDR1 SEHNR, CDR2 FQNEAQ (reference sequence). The CDR3 DNA reads TGTGCCAGCAGCCCGCTGACAGGGGCGACAGATACGCAGTATTTT. It is translated as CASSPLTGATDTQYF.

Concerning this clonotype: This clone may be a read error of a much larger clone one base away. The DNA of the CDR3 is TGTGCCAACAGTTTACAGGAGGACCGCTCCTACGAGCAGTACTTC. Translating gives CANSLQEDRSYEQYF. The chain couples TRBV12-3 or TRBV12-4 to TRBJ2-7, with D perhaps matching TRBD1 or TRBD2 (5 bases each). The CDR3 totals 15 residues.

The V gene is TRBV20-1, the J gene TRBJ2-5; D remains unclear. Germline CDR1 reads DFQATT; CDR2 reads SNEGSKA (reference sequence). Trimming left V 1 base short and J 3 bases short, with 9 bases between. The CDR3 is made up of 13 amino acids. The CDR3 nucleotides are TGCAGTGCTAGAGCTACTAAAAAAGAGACCCAGTACTTC. It specifies CSARATKKETQYF.

V and J are TRBV24-1 and TRBJ2-5, with 11 bases aligning to TRBD2. The trim removed 7 bases at V and 3 bases at J, leaving 9 bases unmatched. The CDR3 consists of 16 residues. Germline V gene sequence: CDR1 KGHDR, CDR2 SFDVKD. The CDR3 spells CATSGFGLAGEETQYF. The CDR3 DNA reads as TGTGCCACCAGCGGTTTTGGACTAGCGGGTGAAGAGACCCAGTACTTC.

This clonotype was seen more than once but under ten times. This chain joins TRBV12-3 or TRBV12-4 and TRBJ2-1, with TRBD2 as a possible D gene (6 bases). Between the trimmed V and J ends, which lost 5 bases and 10 bases, there was a span of 12 bases. This CDR3 contains 12 residues. This chain's CDR3 is CASSTDYLEQFF. CDR3 bases: TGTGCCAGCAGTACGGACTACTTAGAGCAGTTCTTC.

This clonotype was seen a handful of times. The CDR3: CSANNRGHYEQYF. Here the CDR3 DNA reads TGCAGTGCTAACAACAGGGGGCACTACGAGCAGTACTTC. This rearrangement joins TRBV20-1 to TRBJ2-7, with TRBD1 matching over 9 bases. Per germline, CDR1 DFQATT and CDR2 SNEGSKA (reference sequence). The CDR3 covers 13 residues. V lost 4 bases and J lost 3; bases outside the gene matches: 4.

This clonotype was counted at least ten times. This chain uses TRBV5-1 with TRBJ2-1; D is perhaps TRBD1 or TRBD2 (6 bases each). The V end lost 0 bases, the J end lost 1 base, and 11 bases lay between the germline ends. Germline-derived CDR1 and CDR2 are SGHRS and YFSETQ. This CDR3 has 16 residues. CDR3 sequence (DNA): TGCGCCAGCAGCTTGGCCGGGGGCGCGTCCTACAATGAGCAGTTCTTC. It encodes CASSLAGGASYNEQFF.

CDR3 nucleotides: TGCGCCAGCAGTGAACAGGGGACGAAAGGGGAGCTGTTTTTT. It yields the protein CASSEQGTKGELFF. The chain links TRBV10-2 to TRBJ2-2; 7 nucleotides agree with TRBD1. V lost 3 bases and J lost 8; bases outside the gene matches: 6. From germline, CDR1 is WSHSY and CDR2 SAAADI. CDR3 length: 14 residues.

This clonotype was counted a few times. As DNA, the CDR3 is TGTGCCATCAGCGAATCGAAGGGAGGAAGCACAGATACGCAGTATTTT. This sequence encodes CAISESKGGSTDTQYF. V is TRBV10-3 and J is TRBJ2-3, with a weak D call TRBD2 (6 bases). Trimming shortened V by 6 bases and J by 0 bases, and 16 bases separated the two germline ends. Germline values: CDR1 ENHRY, CDR2 SYGVKD. The CDR3 contains 16 residues.

This clonotype appeared a few times. CDR3 sequence (DNA): TGTGCCATCAGTCGAGTTATCGGGAGTGTAAATGAGCAGTTCTTC. Its translation is CAISRVIGSVNEQFF. This chain links TRBV10-3 with TRBJ2-1, with D possibly matching TRBD2 (6 bases). V was trimmed by 5 bases and J by 7 bases, leaving 18 bases between them. Germline V gene sequence: CDR1 ENHRY, CDR2 SYGVKD. The CDR3 covers 15 residues.

The table lists this clonotype with a few counts. The rearrangement joins TRBV20-1 to TRBJ2-7; 10 nucleotides match TRBD1. Germline CDR1 and CDR2: DFQATT and SNEGSKA (reference sequence). V gave up 4 bases and J gave up 3 bases; unmatched junction bases: 6. The CDR3 runs 14 residues. In DNA form, the CDR3 reads TGCAGTGCTAACCGACGGGACAGGGGCTACGAGCAGTACTTC. Translated, it gives CSANRRDRGYEQYF.

The V gene is TRBV4-3, the J gene TRBJ1-4; 8 bases are shared with TRBD1. The junction had 6 bases not matched to a gene; V was cut back by 0 bases and J by 0 bases. Germline V lookup: CDR1 LGHNA, CDR2 YSLEER. This CDR3 contains 18 residues. This chain's CDR3 is CASSQDPGQAATNEKLFF. CDR3 bases: TGCGCCAGCAGCCAAGATCCGGGACAGGCCGCAACTAATGAAAAACTGTTTTTT.

This clonotype showed up just a few times. The chain uses TRBV9 and TRBJ2-5; TRBD2 matches at 8 bases. CDR1 and CDR2 from the germline V gene are SGDLS and YYNGEE. V shed 3 bases, J shed 7 bases, and the junction held 2 bases outside the gene matches. The CDR3 is 12 residues long. The chain's CDR3 is CASSASGGTQYF. Written as DNA, the CDR3 is TGTGCCAGCAGCGCGAGCGGGGGGACCCAGTACTTC.

There are many counts of this clonotype. V and J are TRBV28 and TRBJ1-2; the match to TRBD1 covers 10 bases. Germline CDR1 is MDHEN and CDR2 is SYDVKM. Trimming took 4 bases from V and 4 from J; bases not matched to a gene: 12. The CDR3 covers 17 residues. CDR3 loop: CASSSEATGGVGYGYTF. CDR3 sequence (DNA): TGTGCCAGCAGTTCGGAGGCGACAGGGGGCGTTGGCTATGGCTACACCTTC.

This chain links TRBV10-3 with TRBJ1-1, with 7 bases aligning to TRBD1. Germline V gene data show CDR1 as ENHRY and CDR2 as SYGVKD. Losses at the gene ends were 6 bases for V and 1 base for J; bases not matched to a gene: 2. This CDR3 is 13 amino acids long. CDR3 sequence reads: CAISWDRNTEAFF. DNA of the CDR3: TGTGCCATCAGCTGGGACAGGAACACTGAAGCTTTCTTT.

This clonotype has a handful of counts. The chain has TRBV20-1 and TRBJ1-4, with D maybe TRBD1 (5 bases). Germline V gene sequence: CDR1 DFQATT, CDR2 SNEGSKA (reference sequence). With 5 bases removed from V and 5 bases from J, the gap between germline ends came to 15 bases. This CDR3 comprises 14 residues. The CDR3 sequence is CSAPKRGLNEKLFF. Written as DNA, the CDR3 is TGCAGTGCTCCCAAGAGGGGACTAAATGAAAAACTGTTTTTT.

There are many counts of this clonotype. This sequence joins TRBV5-1 and TRBJ2-7; D might be TRBD2 (6 bases). Trimming cost V 3 bases and J 2 bases, with 15 bases left between them. CDR3 size: 15 residues. Germline V lookup: CDR1 SGHRS, CDR2 YFSETQ. CDR3 in DNA: TGCGCCAGCAGCTCTACGCAACCGGGAGCCTACGAGCAGTACTTC. Translated, it gives CASSSTQPGAYEQYF.